The clone carrying this T cell receptor (beta chain) has just a few counts. The CDR3 spans 15 residues. Germline loops: CDR1 LGHDT, CDR2 YNNKEL (reference sequence). Trimming shortened V by 1 base and J by 2 bases, and 9 bases separated the two germline ends. The record originates from a study of blood T cell repertoires in COVID-19. Study-wide background: T cells, B-cell-depleted T cells, or PBMCs supplied cDNA or gDNA.

In the authors' methods: Amplification from reference gene primers served as the basis for estimated nucleated cell counts. This table comes from immunoSEQ multiplex PCR, and its TCRdb copy is limited to in-frame clones, with some not included. V and J calls and clone size are copied from that table; D and trimming were computed from the DNA. The table records about 220,000 clones, 70% to 85% of them present only once. The J gene is TRBJ2-4, the V gene TRBV3-1 (or the pseudogene TRBV3-2); perhaps TRBD1 as D (5 bases). This receptor was obtained from a man aged 50-59 years with active or convalescent COVID-19. The specimen sequenced was peripheral blood. The CDR3 sequence is CASSQGGATKNIQYF. CDR3 DNA sequence: TGTGCCAGCAGCCAAGGGGGCGCGACCAAAAACATTCAGTACTTC.